Listed here are 9 T cell receptor beta chains from one sample, sequenced in a study of blood T cell repertoires in COVID-19. Measured with immunoSEQ multiplex PCR; TCRdb has only the in-frame clones, and not every one. The sample carries about 240,000 clones, approximately 87% recorded once. The sequenced material came from peripheral blood. The receptor source for this set is a man aged 55 to 70 with acute or convalescent COVID-19.

This clone came up once. The rearrangement uses TRBV10-3 and TRBJ2-3; tentatively, D is TRBD2 (6 bases). Germline V gene lookup returns CDR1 ENHRY and CDR2 SYGVKD. Trimming stripped 4 bases from V and 0 bases from J, with 17 bases between. The CDR3 contains 17 residues. CDR3 protein: CAISVPGSGSSTDTQYF. CDR3 DNA sequence: TGTGCCATCAGTGTCCCGGGGAGCGGGTCTAGCACAGATACGCAGTATTTT.

The rearrangement links TRBV28 to TRBJ2-2; D unclear. CDR1 is MDHEN, CDR2 SYDVKM, per germline. Trimming shortened V by 3 bases and J by 5 bases, and 7 bases separated the two germline ends. The CDR3 has 13 residues. The CDR3 DNA sequence: TGTGCCAGCAGTTTGTGGCGGACCGGGGAGCTGTTTTTT. Translation: CASSLWRTGELFF.

The rearrangement uses TRBV19 and TRBJ2-7, with TRBD2 matching over 8 bases. The V segment lost 2 bases and the J segment 3 bases; nucleotides outside the gene matches: 9. The germline V gene encodes CDR1 LNHDA and CDR2 SQIVND (reference sequence). The CDR3 consists of 16 residues. The CDR3 bases are TGTGCCAGTAGTATATCGTACAGCGGGGGTTACTACGAGCAGTACTTC. Protein: CASSISYSGGYYEQYF. Drawing the rest from reference TRBV19 and TRBJ2-7, the complete variable domain is DGGITQSPKYLFRKEGQNVTLSCEQNLNHDAMYWYRQDPGQGLRLIYYSQIVNDFQKGDIAEGYSVSREKKESFPLTVTSAQKNPTAFYLCASSISYSGGYYEQYFGPGTRLTVT.

The J gene is TRBJ2-5, the V gene TRBV14; 8 bases agree with TRBD2. In germline, CDR1 is SGHDN, CDR2 FVKESK. The CDR3 length is 16 residues. The ends lost 5 bases at V and 0 bases at J; junction bases unmatched: 8. CDR3 sequence reads: CASSERLAQYQETQYF. The CDR3 region has the DNA TGTGCCAGCAGCGAGAGACTAGCGCAGTACCAAGAGACCCAGTACTTC.

The chain employs TRBV6-5 and TRBJ2-1; 10 bases match TRBD1. The V segment lost 0 bases and the J segment 7 bases; nucleotides outside the gene matches: 6. Germline CDR1 reads MNHEY; CDR2 reads SVGAGI. The CDR3 is 16 residues long. The CDR3 protein is CASSYSGDRGRNEQFF. CDR3 DNA: TGTGCCAGCAGTTACTCCGGTGACAGGGGGCGGAATGAGCAGTTCTTC.

This rearrangement joins TRBV12-3 or TRBV12-4 to TRBJ1-1, with 8 nucleotides matching TRBD1. There are 12 residues in the CDR3. The V gene end was trimmed by 5 bases and the J gene end by 10 bases; junction bases not matched to a gene: 6. CDR3 coding DNA: TGTGCCAGCAGTCGCAGGGGGCTGGGAGCTTTCTTT. Amino acids: CASSRRGLGAFF.

CDR3 protein: CASSSRDWHTYEQYF. The CDR3 DNA is TGTGCCAGCAGCTCCCGGGACTGGCATACCTACGAGCAGTACTTC. This chain joins TRBV11-2 and TRBJ2-7, with a possible D match to TRBD2 (6 bases). Trimming pared 4 bases from V and 2 bases from J, leaving 15 bases between. CDR1 and CDR2 (germline): SGHAT, FQNNGV. This CDR3 contains 15 residues.

This chain uses TRBV6-1 with TRBJ2-1; TRBD2 agrees at 11 bases. This CDR3 spans 16 amino acids. CDR1 MNHNS and CDR2 SASEGT come from the germline V gene. V shed 4 bases and J 8 bases; nucleotides not matched to a gene: 10. As DNA, the CDR3 is TGTGCCAGCAGTGTGAAAACTAGCGGGAGAGGAGATGAGCAGTTCTTC. Amino acids: CASSVKTSGRGDEQFF.

This clone has a handful of counts. The genes are TRBV30 and TRBJ2-2; TRBD2 might be the D (6 bases). The CDR3 length is 15 residues. Germline loops: CDR1 GTSNPN, CDR2 SVGIG (reference sequence). V was clipped by 3 bases and J by 7 bases, with 18 bases between them. The CDR3 nucleotides are TGTGCCTGGAGCATGGACTCAGGAGGGAGCGGGGAGCTGTTTTTT. This gives the protein CAWSMDSGGSGELFF.